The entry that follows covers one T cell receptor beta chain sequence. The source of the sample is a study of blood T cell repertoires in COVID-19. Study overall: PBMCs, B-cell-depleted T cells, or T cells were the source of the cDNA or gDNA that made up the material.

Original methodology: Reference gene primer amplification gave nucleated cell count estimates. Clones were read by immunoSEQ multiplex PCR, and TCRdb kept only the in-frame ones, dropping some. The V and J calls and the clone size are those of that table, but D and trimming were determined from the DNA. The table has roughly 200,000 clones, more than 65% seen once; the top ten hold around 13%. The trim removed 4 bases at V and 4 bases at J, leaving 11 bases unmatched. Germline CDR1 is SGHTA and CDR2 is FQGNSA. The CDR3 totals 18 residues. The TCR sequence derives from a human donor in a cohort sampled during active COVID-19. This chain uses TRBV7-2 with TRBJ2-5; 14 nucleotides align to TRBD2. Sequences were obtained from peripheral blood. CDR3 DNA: TGTGCCAGCAGCTCAGAGGGGGGACTAGCGGGAGTCAGAGAGACCCAGTACTTC. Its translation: CASSSEGGLAGVRETQYF.